This T cell receptor (beta chain) originates from a study of T-cell memory formation after mild COVID-19. Trimming shortened V by 6 bases and J by 6 bases, and 17 bases separated the two germline ends. Looked up from germline, CDR1 is SGHTA and CDR2 is FQGTGA. The CDR3 contains 14 residues. TCRdb itself ran the 5' RACE reads through MiXCR, one entry per CDR3 protein. The sample lists 310,000 or so distinct CDR3 sequences; less than 20% were seen once. This clonotype has more than one count but fewer than ten. The material sequenced was PBMCs or a T cell subset sorted from them (not recorded which). This sequence originates from a man aged 18 to 29 who had mild COVID-19 (a few samples of this study predate the infection). Cell type and time point are not known. The chain is built from TRBV7-3 and TRBJ1-1, with TRBD1 as a possible D gene (5 bases). The CDR3 region is CASSLTGGLSEAFF. CDR3 sequence (DNA): TGTGCCAGCAGTTTGACCGGGGGTTTATCTGAAGCTTTCTTT.